This passage covers 3 T cell receptor beta chains from one sample sequenced in a study of shared clonotypes between healthy human individuals. TCRdb keeps only in-frame clones here, not all; method: immunoSEQ multiplex PCR. This table holds more than 1,200,000 clones, approximately 98.5% found once. Specimen: naive CD4+ T cells sorted from blood. The subset denotes: CD45RA+ positively selected. The source is a man aged 25-40 years in good health.

This clone was counted once. The rearrangement uses TRBV28 and TRBJ2-5; D is possibly TRBD1 or TRBD2 (5 bases each). The V gene lost 0 bases and the J gene lost 5 bases, with 7 bases spanning the gap. Germline CDR1 and CDR2: MDHEN and SYDVKM. CDR3 length: 13 residues. The CDR3 nucleotides are TGTGCCAGCAGTTTATGGAGGGGTGAGACCCAGTACTTC. This gives the protein CASSLWRGETQYF.

V is TRBV11-3 and J is TRBJ2-2; D unclear. Germline-derived CDR1 and CDR2 are SGHNT and YENEEA. The germline V and J ends were trimmed by 5 bases and 2 bases, with 9 bases remaining between them. This CDR3 region has 14 residues. The CDR3 sequence is CASSPRVNTGELFF. CDR3 in DNA: TGTGCCAGCAGCCCCCGGGTAAACACCGGGGAGCTGTTTTTT.

This chain joins TRBV2 and TRBJ2-2; D is unresolved. Trimming removed 0 bases at V and 7 bases at J, with 15 bases between. Germline loops: CDR1 SNHLY, CDR2 FYNNEI. The CDR3 totals 16 residues. The CDR3 is CASSEALWVSDGELFF. CDR3 sequence (DNA): TGTGCCAGCAGTGAAGCGCTTTGGGTGTCCGACGGGGAGCTGTTTTTT.